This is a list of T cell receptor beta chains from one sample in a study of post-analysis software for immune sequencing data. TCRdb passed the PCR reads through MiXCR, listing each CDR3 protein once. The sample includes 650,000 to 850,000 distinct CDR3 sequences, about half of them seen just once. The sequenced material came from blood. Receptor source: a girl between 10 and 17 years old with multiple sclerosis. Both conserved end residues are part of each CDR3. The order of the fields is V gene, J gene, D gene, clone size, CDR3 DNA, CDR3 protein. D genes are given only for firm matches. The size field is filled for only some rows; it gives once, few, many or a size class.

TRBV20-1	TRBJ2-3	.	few	TGCAGTGCTATGACAGGCGCAGATACGCAGTATTTT	CSAMTGADTQYF
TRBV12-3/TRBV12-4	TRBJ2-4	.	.	TGTGCCAGCAGCCGGAGGGCCGGGGCCAAAAACATTCAGTACTTC	CASSRRAGAKNIQYF
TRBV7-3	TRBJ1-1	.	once	TGTGCCAGCAGCTTAAACCCGGTCGCTGAAGCTTTCTTT	CASSLNPVAEAFF
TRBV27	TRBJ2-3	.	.	TGTGCCAGCAGTTTATTAGGGCAGATTAGCACAGATACGCAGTATTTT	CASSLLGQISTDTQYF
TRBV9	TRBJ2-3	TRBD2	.	TGTGCCAGCAGCGTAGGGATGACTAGCGGGAGGGCAGATACGCAGTATTTT	CASSVGMTSGRADTQYF
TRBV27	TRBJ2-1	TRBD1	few	TGTGCCAGCAGGGGGACAGGGGCCTACAATGAGCAGTTCTTC	CASRGTGAYNEQFF
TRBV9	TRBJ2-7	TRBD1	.	TGTGCCAGCAGCGAAGGGACAGGGGATGAGGGGGGCGAGCAGTACTTC	CASSEGTGDEGGEQYF
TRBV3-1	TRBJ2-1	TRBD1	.	TGTGCCAGCAGCCAGGGACAGGCGGAGCAGTTCTTC	CASSQGQAEQFF
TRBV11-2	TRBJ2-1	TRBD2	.	TGTGCCAGCAGCTCCGGGACTAGCGTCGATGAGCAGTTCTTC	CASSSGTSVDEQFF
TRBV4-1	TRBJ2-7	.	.	TGCGCCAGCAGCCAGGGTGGTTTCTCCTACGAGCAGTACTTC	CASSQGGFSYEQYF
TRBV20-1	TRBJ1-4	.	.	TGCAGTGCCCCAAATGAGGCTTTGGGTGAAAAACTGTTTTTT	CSAPNEALGEKLFF
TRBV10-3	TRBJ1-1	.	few	TGTGCCATCAGAGGCGGGGGCGCGTCCACTGAAGCTTTCTTT	CAIRGGGASTEAFF
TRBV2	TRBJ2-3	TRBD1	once	TGTGCCAGCAGGATGACAGGGGGCTTGGATACGCAGTATTTT	CASRMTGGLDTQYF
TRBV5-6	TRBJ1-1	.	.	TGTGCCAGCAGCTTGGGGGGGGCGGCTGAAGCTTTCTTT	CASSLGGAAEAFF
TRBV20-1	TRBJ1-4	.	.	TGCAGTGCTAGGGCCAGGATGGGGCCTCTAGAAAAACTGTTTTTT	CSARARMGPLEKLFF
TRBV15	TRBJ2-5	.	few	TGTGCCACCAGCAGAGGGACCTGGCAAGAGACCCAGTACTTC	CATSRGTWQETQYF
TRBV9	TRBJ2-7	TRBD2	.	TGTGCCAGCAGCGAGACTAGCGGGAGCGAGCAGTACTTC	CASSETSGSEQYF
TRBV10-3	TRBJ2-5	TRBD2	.	TGTGCCATCAGTGAGCTAGCGGGAGGTGGGCAAGAGACCCAGTACTTC	CAISELAGGGQETQYF
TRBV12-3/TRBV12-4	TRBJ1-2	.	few	TGTGCCAGCAGGACAGGTGATGGCTACACCTTC	CASRTGDGYTF
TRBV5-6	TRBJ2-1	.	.	TGTGCCAGCAGCTTCCCGGGAACCTCCCCCTACAATGAGCAGTTCTTC	CASSFPGTSPYNEQFF
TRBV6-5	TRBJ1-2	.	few	TGTGCCAGCAGTTACTCGATTCAGCACTATGGCTACACCTTC	CASSYSIQHYGYTF
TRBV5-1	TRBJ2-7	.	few	TGCGCCAGCAGCTTGGAGCGGCCGACCTACGAGCAGTACTTC	CASSLERPTYEQYF
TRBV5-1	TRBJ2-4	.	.	TGCGCCAGCAGCTTGCATCTGGGGGAAGGTGAGCAGTACTTC	CASSLHLGEGEQYF
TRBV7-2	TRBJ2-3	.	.	TGTGCCAGCAGCCCAGACATGCCCGGGGGAACGCAGTATTTT	CASSPDMPGGTQYF
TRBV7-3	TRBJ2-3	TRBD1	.	TGTGCCAGCAGCCCGGGACAGGTGTACGACACAGATACGCAGTATTTT	CASSPGQVYDTDTQYF
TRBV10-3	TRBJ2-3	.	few	TGTGCCATCAGTGAAGAGCTCCGGGGTACGCAGTATTTT	CAISEELRGTQYF
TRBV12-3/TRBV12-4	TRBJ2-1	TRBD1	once	TGTGCCAGCACTTCAACCTTTGGGGACAGGGTTCTGGACGAGCAGTTCTTC	CASTSTFGDRVLDEQFF
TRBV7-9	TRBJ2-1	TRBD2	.	TGTGCCAGCAGGCTGACTAGCGGGGGGAACAATGAGCAGTTCTTC	CASRLTSGGNNEQFF
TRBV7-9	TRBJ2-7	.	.	TGTGCCAGCAGCCGGACCGGTCCCCGGGTGTACGAGCAGTACTTC	CASSRTGPRVYEQYF
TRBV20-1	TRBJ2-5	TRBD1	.	TGCAGTGCTAATATCTTTGGCAGGGGGTTTGGAGAGACCCAGTACTTC	CSANIFGRGFGETQYF
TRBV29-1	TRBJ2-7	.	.	TGCAGCGCGGCCACAGGGTTGGGATACGAGCAGTACTTC	CSAATGLGYEQYF
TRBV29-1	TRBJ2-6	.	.	TGCAGCGTTGAGACTAGGGAGGCCCTCTCCTCTGGGGCCAACGTCCTGACTTTC	CSVETREALSSGANVLTF
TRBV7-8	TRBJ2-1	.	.	TGTGCCAGCAGCCCCCTAGGGGTAAATGAGCAGTTCTTC	CASSPLGVNEQFF
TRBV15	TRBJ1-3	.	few	TGTGCCACCAGCATACTAACCGGGCCCCGCGCGGGAAACACCATATATTTT	CATSILTGPRAGNTIYF
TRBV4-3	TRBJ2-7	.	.	TGCGCCAGCAGCCAAGCCCCCCGGGGCGAGCAGTACTTC	CASSQAPRGEQYF
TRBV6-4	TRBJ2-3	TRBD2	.	TGTGCCAGCAGTGAACTAGCGGGAGTAGTACATACGCAGTATTTT	CASSELAGVVHTQYF
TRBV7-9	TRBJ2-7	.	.	TGTGCCAGCAGCCCCGGACACCTATTATACGAGCAGTACTTC	CASSPGHLLYEQYF
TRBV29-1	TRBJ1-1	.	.	TGCAGCGTTCTTGAGCCCGGTGAAGCTTTCTTT	CSVLEPGEAFF
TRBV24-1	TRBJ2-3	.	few	TGTGCCACCAGTCAGGGGTCATACCCTAGCACAGATACGCAGTATTTT	CATSQGSYPSTDTQYF
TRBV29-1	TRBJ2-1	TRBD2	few	TGCAGCGCGGGACTAGCGGGAGTTGCGCAGTTCTTC	CSAGLAGVAQFF
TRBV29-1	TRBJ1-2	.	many	TGCAGCGTTGTGGGCAACGCCAACTATGGCTACACCTTC	CSVVGNANYGYTF
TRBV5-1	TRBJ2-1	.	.	TGCGCCAGCAGCTTGGAGGGGCTCGTCAATGAGCAGTTCTTC	CASSLEGLVNEQFF